Listed here are 6 T cell receptor beta chains from one sample, sequenced in a study of T cell repertoires in cytomegalovirus infection (dated by TCRdb to between 2019 and 2020). The sequencer listed for this sample is Illumina HiSeq 1500. TCRdb reworked the public reads: Q25 trimming with fastp, MiXCR clone assembly, productive beta chains retained. Rows are combined by CDR3 protein, so each entry shows the most common genes and DNA. This sample comprises 680,000 or so distinct CDR3 sequences, 33% of them detected only once. Clones ranked in the top ten supply about 20% of the sample. Antigens of these TCRs are unknown. The treatment or condition label, read with the paper, signifies: in vitro stimulation with specific CMV peptide epitopes to enrich CMV-specific T cells. The material sequenced was cultured PBMCs, taken from culture after CMV antigen stimulation. These receptors were obtained from a human donor in good health (CMV status not recorded). Some clones in this sample may be carry-over from other donors' samples.

The table lists this clonotype with a few counts. CDR3 nucleotides: TGTGCCAGTAGTACCACAGGGGACATTCAGTACTTC. This gives the protein CASSTTGDIQYF. This chain links TRBV19 with TRBJ2-4; 7 nucleotides align to TRBD1. With 4 bases clipped from V and 8 bases from J, the junction kept 2 bases outside the gene matches. The germline V gene encodes CDR1 LNHDA and CDR2 SQIVND (reference sequence). The CDR3 has 12 amino acids.

V and J are TRBV7-9 and TRBJ1-5; D gene uncertain. The CDR3 is made up of 12 amino acids. Germline CDR1 and CDR2: SEHNR and FQNEAQ (reference sequence). V was cut by 3 bases and J by 5 bases, with 5 bases left in between. CDR3 sequence reads: CASSFVDQPQHF. CDR3 nucleotides: TGTGCCAGCAGCTTTGTTGATCAGCCCCAGCATTTT.

J is TRBJ2-7 and V is TRBV11-2; D unresolved. Germline CDR1 and CDR2: SGHAT and FQNNGV. V was trimmed by 9 bases and J by 5 bases, leaving 17 bases between them. The CDR3 loop spans 13 amino acids. The CDR3 protein is CARGETQIDEQYF. CDR3 coding DNA: TGTGCCAGGGGTGAGACACAGATCGACGAGCAGTACTTC.

This clonotype has more than one count but fewer than ten. The V gene is TRBV7-8, the J gene TRBJ1-5; 7 bases map to TRBD1. In germline, CDR1 is SGHVS, CDR2 FQNEAQ. The V segment lost 5 bases and the J segment 1 base; nucleotides outside the gene matches: 8. The length of the CDR3 is 16 residues. The CDR3 region has the DNA TGTGCCAGCAGCCCTGACAGGGTATTAAGCAATCAGCCCCAGCATTTT. Its protein product is CASSPDRVLSNQPQHF.

The V gene is TRBV29-1, the J gene TRBJ1-6, with D unresolved. Germline values: CDR1 SQVTM, CDR2 ANQGSEA. V lost 0 bases and J 7 bases, leaving 7 bases between the germline ends. CDR3 length: 13 amino acids. As DNA, the CDR3 is TGCAGCGTTGAAGATCGTCAGAATTCACCCCTCCACTTT. Encoded protein: CSVEDRQNSPLHF.

The V call is TRBV7-9, the J call TRBJ1-4, with 7 bases that match TRBD1. CDR3 size: 15 residues. V lost 5 bases to trimming and J lost 1 base; unmatched junction nucleotides: 4. Germline loops: CDR1 SEHNR, CDR2 FQNEAQ (reference sequence). CDR3 amino acids: CASSAQGVTNEKLFF. The CDR3, as DNA: TGTGCCAGCAGCGCGCAGGGGGTAACTAATGAAAAACTGTTTTTT.